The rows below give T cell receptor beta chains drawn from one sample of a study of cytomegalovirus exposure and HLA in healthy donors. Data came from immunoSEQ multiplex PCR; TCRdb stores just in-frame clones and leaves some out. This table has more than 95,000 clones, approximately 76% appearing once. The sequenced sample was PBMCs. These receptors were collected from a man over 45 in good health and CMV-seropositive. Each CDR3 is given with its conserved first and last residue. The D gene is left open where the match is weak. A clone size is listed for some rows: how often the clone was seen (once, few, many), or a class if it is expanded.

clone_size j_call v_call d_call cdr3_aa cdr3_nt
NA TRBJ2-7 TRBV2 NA CASSHASSLRNERYF TGTGCCAGCAGCCACGCTAGCTCTCTACGGAACGAGCGGTACTTC
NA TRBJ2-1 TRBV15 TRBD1 CATSVRDRVVDEQFF TGTGCCACCAGCGTCCGGGACAGGGTAGTCGATGAGCAGTTCTTC
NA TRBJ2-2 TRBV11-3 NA CASSYRENTGELFF TGTGCCAGCAGCTACCGGGAAAACACCGGGGAGCTGTTTTTT
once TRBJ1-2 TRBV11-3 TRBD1 CASSLDYPDRGSRNYGYTF TGTGCCAGCAGCTTAGATTACCCGGACAGGGGGTCGCGCAACTATGGCTACACCTTC
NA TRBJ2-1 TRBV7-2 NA CASSLAGASYNEQFF TGTGCCAGCAGCTTAGCGGGGGCTTCCTACAATGAGCAGTTCTTC
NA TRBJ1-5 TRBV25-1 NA CASSDTGNNQPQHF TGTGCCAGCAGTGATACAGGGAACAATCAGCCCCAGCATTTT
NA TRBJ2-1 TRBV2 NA CASSEGGEVTYNEQFF TGTGCCAGCAGTGAAGGGGGCGAGGTGACATACAATGAGCAGTTCTTC
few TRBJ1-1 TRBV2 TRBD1 CASKDRAATEAFF TGTGCCAGCAAAGACAGGGCGGCCACTGAAGCTTTCTTT
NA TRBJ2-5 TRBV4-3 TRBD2 CASSRILAAQETQYF TGCGCCAGCAGCCGCATTCTAGCGGCCCAAGAGACCCAGTACTTC
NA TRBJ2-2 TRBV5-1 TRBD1 CASSLSPGQGNTGELFF TGCGCCAGCAGCCTATCCCCGGGACAGGGGAACACCGGGGAGCTGTTTTTT
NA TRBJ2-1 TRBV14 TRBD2 CASSQENLAGTGNEQFF TGTGCCAGCAGCCAAGAGAATCTAGCGGGAACTGGCAATGAGCAGTTCTTC
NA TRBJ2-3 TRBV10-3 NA CAIRQGGTDTQYF TGTGCCATCAGACAGGGGGGGACAGATACGCAGTATTTT
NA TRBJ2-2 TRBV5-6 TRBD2 CASSLFSGSANTGELFF TGTGCCAGCAGCTTGTTTAGCGGGAGCGCGAACACCGGGGAGCTGTTTTTT
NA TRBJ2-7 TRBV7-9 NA CASMGAGPITAEQYF TGTGCCAGCATGGGGGCAGGACCGATTACAGCCGAGCAGTACTTC
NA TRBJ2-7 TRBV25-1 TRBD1 CASSVAGTGGYEQYF TGTGCCAGCAGTGTAGCCGGGACAGGGGGTTACGAGCAGTACTTC
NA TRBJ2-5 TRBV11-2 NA CASSLVGSRETQYF TGTGCCAGCAGCTTAGTCGGGTCTAGAGAGACCCAGTACTTC
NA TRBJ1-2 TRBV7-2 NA CASSANRIGYTF TGTGCCAGCAGCGCCAACAGGATTGGCTACACCTTC
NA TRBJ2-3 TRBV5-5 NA CASSSRRAADTQYF TGTGCCAGCAGTTCCCGGAGGGCGGCAGATACGCAGTATTTT
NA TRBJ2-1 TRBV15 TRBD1 CATSPRTGASNEQFF TGTGCCACCAGCCCACGGACAGGGGCGAGCAATGAGCAGTTCTTC
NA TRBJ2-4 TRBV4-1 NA CASSQAPLAKNIQYF TGCGCCAGCAGCCAAGCCCCCCTAGCCAAAAACATTCAGTACTTC
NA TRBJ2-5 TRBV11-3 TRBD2 CASAASGGAEETQYF TGTGCCAGCGCTGCTAGCGGGGGGGCCGAGGAGACCCAGTACTTC
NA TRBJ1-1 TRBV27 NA CASSFEGSNTEAFF TGTGCCAGCAGTTTCGAGGGTTCGAACACTGAAGCTTTCTTT
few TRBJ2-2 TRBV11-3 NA CASSPRTGELFF TGTGCCAGCAGCCCTAGGACCGGGGAGCTGTTTTTT
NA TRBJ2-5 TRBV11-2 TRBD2 CASSDQGTSGGEQYF TGTGCCAGCAGCGACCAGGGGACTAGCGGGGGGGAGCAGTACTTC
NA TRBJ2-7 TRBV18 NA CASSPSWGGRVSYEQYF TGTGCCAGCTCACCCTCTTGGGGGGGGCGGGTGTCCTACGAGCAGTACTTC
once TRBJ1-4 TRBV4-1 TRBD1 CASSRGDRAGEEKLFF TGCGCCAGCAGCCGTGGAGACAGGGCGGGCGAAGAAAAACTGTTTTTT
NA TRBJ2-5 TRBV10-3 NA CAISDRGRGEETQYF TGTGCCATCAGTGATAGGGGCAGGGGGGAAGAGACCCAGTACTTC
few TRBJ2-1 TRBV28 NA CASSPVWAKNEQFF TGTGCCAGCAGTCCAGTTTGGGCGAAAAATGAGCAGTTCTTC
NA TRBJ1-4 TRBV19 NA CASTGVFPGKLFF TGTGCCAGTACGGGTGTATTCCCTGGCAAACTGTTTTTT
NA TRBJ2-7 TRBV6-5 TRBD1 CASSTGQGRKYF TGTGCCAGCAGTACCGGACAGGGACGAAAGTACTTC
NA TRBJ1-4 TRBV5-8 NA CASSLGGHEKLFF TGTGCCAGCAGCCTGGGGGGACACGAAAAACTGTTTTTT
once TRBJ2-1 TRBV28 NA CASSSGDEQFF TGTGCCAGCAGTTCTGGAGATGAGCAGTTCTTC
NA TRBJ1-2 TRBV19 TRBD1 CASSFTGGALLYGYTF TGTGCCAGTAGTTTCACAGGGGGCGCGTTACTTTATGGCTACACCTTC
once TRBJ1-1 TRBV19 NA CASSSPGFTEAFF TGTGCCAGTAGTTCGCCAGGATTCACTGAAGCTTTCTTT
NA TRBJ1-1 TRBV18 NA CASSRGGDTEAFF TGTGCCAGCTCTCGGGGGGGAGACACTGAAGCTTTCTTT
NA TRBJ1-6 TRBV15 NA CATRTSSYNSPLHF TGTGCCACCAGGACAAGCTCCTATAATTCACCCCTCCACTTT
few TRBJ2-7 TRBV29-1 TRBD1 CSAGRTGAYEQYF TGCAGCGCCGGTCGGACAGGGGCCTACGAGCAGTACTTC
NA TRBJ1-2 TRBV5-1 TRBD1 CASSLANHGTELYGYTF TGCGCCAGCAGCTTGGCCAATCACGGGACAGAGCTCTATGGCTACACCTTC
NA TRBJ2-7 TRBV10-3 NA CAISDAGTHSEQYF TGTGCCATCAGTGACGCAGGCACCCACAGCGAGCAGTACTTC
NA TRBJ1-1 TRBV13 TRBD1 CASSPGQGTEAFF TGTGCCAGCAGCCCCGGACAGGGGACTGAAGCTTTCTTT
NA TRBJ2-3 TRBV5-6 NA CASSSPGQRRTDTQYF TGTGCCAGCAGCTCGCCCGGACAGCGGCGCACAGATACGCAGTATTTT
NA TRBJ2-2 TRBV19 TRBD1 CASSIATGGPTGELFF TGTGCCAGTAGTATAGCGACAGGGGGCCCGACCGGGGAGCTGTTTTTT
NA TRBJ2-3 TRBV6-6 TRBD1 CASLSRDRPTDTQYF TGTGCCAGTCTCAGCCGGGACAGGCCCACAGATACGCAGTATTTT
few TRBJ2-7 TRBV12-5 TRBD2 CASGLPPRLAVVRYEQYF TGTGCTAGTGGTTTGCCCCCCCGACTAGCCGTCGTCAGGTACGAGCAGTACTTC
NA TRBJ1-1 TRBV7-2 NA CASSPQVQHGSEAFF TGTGCCAGCAGCCCACAGGTTCAACACGGCTCTGAAGCTTTCTTT
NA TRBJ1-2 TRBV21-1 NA CASTGRVAVGRYYGYTF TGTGCCAGCACCGGCAGGGTGGCGGTGGGTCGGTACTATGGCTACACCTTC
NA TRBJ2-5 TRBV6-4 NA CASSDGAEETQYF TGTGCCAGCAGTGACGGGGCAGAAGAGACCCAGTACTTC
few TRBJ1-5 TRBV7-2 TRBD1 CASSQTGGANSNQPQHF TGTGCCAGCAGTCAGACAGGGGGGGCTAATAGCAATCAGCCCCAGCATTTT
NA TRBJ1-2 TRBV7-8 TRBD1 CASSLAPGGYYGYTF TGTGCCAGCAGCTTAGCGCCAGGGGGCTACTATGGCTACACCTTC
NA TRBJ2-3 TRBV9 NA CASSALGAKDTQYF TGTGCCAGCAGCGCACTGGGGGCGAAGGATACGCAGTATTTT
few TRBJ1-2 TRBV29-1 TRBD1 CSADRQGRSYGYTF TGCAGCGCCGACAGACAGGGTAGGAGCTATGGCTACACCTTC
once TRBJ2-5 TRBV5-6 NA CASSLGGRETQYF TGTGCCAGCAGCTTGGGGGGGAGGGAGACCCAGTACTTC
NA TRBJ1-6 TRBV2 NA CASSASGRVPLHF TGTGCCAGCAGTGCGTCCGGGCGGGTACCCCTCCACTTT
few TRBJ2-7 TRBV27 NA CASSRGWSLNYEQYF TGTGCCAGCAGCCGAGGCTGGTCCCTGAACTACGAGCAGTACTTC
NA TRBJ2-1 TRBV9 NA CASSVGRVGAYNEQFF TGTGCCAGCAGCGTAGGTCGGGTTGGGGCTTACAATGAGCAGTTCTTC
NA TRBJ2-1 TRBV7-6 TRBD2 CASSPDRLAGGDNEQFF TGTGCCAGCAGCCCGGACCGACTAGCGGGGGGGGACAATGAGCAGTTCTTC
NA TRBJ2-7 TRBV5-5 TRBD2 CASSVTSGNSYEQYF TGTGCCAGCAGCGTTACTAGCGGGAACTCCTACGAGCAGTACTTC